This TCR beta chain was captured in a study of blood T cell repertoires in COVID-19. Across the whole study: Material from acute and convalescent COVID-19 was sourced from the United States, Italy and Spain. PBMCs, B-cell-depleted T cells, or T cells were the source of the cDNA or gDNA that made up the material.

V dropped 0 bases and J dropped 4; count of bases not matched to a gene: 7. CDR1 and CDR2 from the germline V gene are SGHDT and YYEEEE. CDR3 length: 16 residues. In the authors' methods: Cell counts per sample came from amplifying reference gene primers. Sequencing used immunoSEQ multiplex PCR; TCRdb keeps in-frame clones, though not all of them. V, J and clone size derive from that table, while D and trimming were established from the DNA sequence. The sample carries around 130,000 clones, around 87% recorded once. The sequenced sample was peripheral blood. This receptor was identified in a woman in her fifties or sixties with acute or convalescent COVID-19. The genes are TRBV5-6 and TRBJ1-5; 7 bases line up with TRBD1. The CDR3 DNA is TGTGCCAGCAGCTTGGGCCCCGCAGGGGGGAATCAGCCCCAGCATTTT. It is translated as CASSLGPAGGNQPQHF.